This T cell receptor (beta chain) derives from a study of early T cells in non-severe SARS-CoV-2 infection. General observations from the study: Lookups in VDJdb leaned toward anti-spike CD8 responses and missed private and CD4 specificities.

This clonotype was seen at least ten times. Its antigen is unidentified. Germline V gene sequence: CDR1 SGHTA, CDR2 FQGNSA. This CDR3 spans 18 amino acids. V shed 2 bases and J 0 bases; nucleotides not matched to a gene: 9. Individual cDNA molecules carried attached unique molecular identifiers. TCRdb re-called the 5' RACE reads through MiXCR, storing one row per CDR3 protein. The table lists fewer than 35,000 distinct CDR3 sequences, 5.6% of them singletons. Sequencing input: whole blood. The chain recombines TRBV7-2 with TRBJ1-5, with TRBD1 matching 8 bases. The clonotype was recovered from an adult who was a healthcare worker with PCR-confirmed SARS-CoV-2 infection or an uninfected control (not recorded which). CDR3 region: CASSLRGRGPYSNQPQHF. The DNA for the CDR3 is TGTGCCAGCAGCTTAAGGGGCAGGGGGCCCTATAGCAATCAGCCCCAGCATTTT.